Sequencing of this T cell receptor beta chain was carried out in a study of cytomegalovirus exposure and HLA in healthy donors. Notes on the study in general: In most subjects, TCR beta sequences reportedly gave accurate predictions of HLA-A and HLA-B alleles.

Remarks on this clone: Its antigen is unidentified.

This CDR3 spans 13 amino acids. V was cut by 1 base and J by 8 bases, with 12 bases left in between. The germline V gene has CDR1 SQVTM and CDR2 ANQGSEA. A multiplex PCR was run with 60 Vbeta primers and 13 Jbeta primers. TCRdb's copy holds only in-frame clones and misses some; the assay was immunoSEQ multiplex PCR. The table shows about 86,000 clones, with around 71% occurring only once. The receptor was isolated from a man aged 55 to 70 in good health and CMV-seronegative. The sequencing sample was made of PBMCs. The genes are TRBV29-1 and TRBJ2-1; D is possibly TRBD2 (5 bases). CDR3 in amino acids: CSVEAGMVDEQFF. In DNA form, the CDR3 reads TGCAGCGTTGAAGCCGGGATGGTCGATGAGCAGTTCTTC.